A single sample gave rise to the 18 T cell receptor beta chains below, sequenced in a study of T cell responses to AZD1222 COVID-19 vaccine. Here immunoSEQ multiplex PCR was the method, and the copy in TCRdb shows in-frame clones only, minus some. The sample lists tens of thousands of clones; approximately 83% were seen once. The source material was peripheral blood, sampled 28 days after the second AZD1222 dose. These receptors were taken from an adult who received the AZD1222 COVID-19 vaccine.

V is TRBV19 and J is TRBJ1-4, with 8 nucleotides matching TRBD1. Looked up from germline, CDR1 is LNHDA and CDR2 is SQIVND (reference sequence). After removal of 4 bases from V and 8 bases from J, the junction contained 9 bases not matched to a gene. This CDR3 has 15 residues. The CDR3 here is CASSRGQGVSEKLFF. The CDR3 DNA reads TGTGCCAGTAGTAGAGGACAGGGTGTTTCCGAAAAACTGTTTTTT.

This clone was counted once. This chain connects TRBV5-1 to TRBJ2-5, with 10 bases matching TRBD2. With 0 bases clipped from V and 4 bases from J, the junction kept 6 bases outside the gene matches. The CDR3 has 16 amino acids. Looked up from germline, CDR1 is SGHRS and CDR2 is YFSETQ. The CDR3 sequence is CASSLEVSGGRETQYF. DNA for the CDR3: TGCGCCAGCAGCTTGGAAGTTAGCGGGGGGCGAGAGACCCAGTACTTC. Supplemented by reference TRBV5-1 and TRBJ2-5, the full variable domain reads KAGVTQTPRYLIKTRGQQVTLSCSPISGHRSVSWYQQTPGQGLQFLFEYFSETQRNKGNFPGRFSGRQFSNSRSEMNVSTLELGDSALYLCASSLEVSGGRETQYFGPGTRLLVL.

This clone was detected once. The chain uses TRBV27 and TRBJ2-5, with TRBD1 identical over 9 bases. The V and J ends lost 2 bases and 2 bases, in that order; junction bases with no gene match: 3. This CDR3 has 15 residues. From germline, CDR1 is MNHEY and CDR2 SMNVEV (reference sequence). This CDR3 is CASSLGTGWQETQYF. As DNA, the CDR3 is TGTGCCAGCAGTTTAGGGACAGGGTGGCAAGAGACCCAGTACTTC.

The chain joins TRBV28 to TRBJ1-2, with 10 bases matching TRBD1. The V gene's germline CDR1 is MDHEN and CDR2 SYDVKM. This CDR3 region has 13 residues. Trimming cost V 5 bases and J 10 bases; bases outside gene matches: 7. CDR3 loop: CASSLGQGGTYTF. In DNA, the CDR3 is TGTGCCAGCAGTCTCGGACAGGGGGGAACCTACACCTTC.

The chain links TRBV9 to TRBJ2-7; 7 bases fit TRBD2. V lost 2 bases and J lost 5; bases outside the gene matches: 13. The germline V gene has CDR1 SGDLS and CDR2 YYNGEE. The CDR3 is 16 amino acids. The CDR3 bases are TGTGCCAGCAGCGTCGGATCATCAGGACTAGTTAACGAGCAGTACTTC. This translates into CASSVGSSGLVNEQYF. Looking up the rest from reference TRBV9 and TRBJ2-7 gives the full variable domain: DSGVTQTPKHLITATGQRVTLRCSPRSGDLSVYWYQQSLDQGLQFLIQYYNGEERAKGNILERFSAQQFPDLHSELNLSSLELGDSALYFCASSVGSSGLVNEQYFGPGTRLTVT.

A single count supports this clone. The rearrangement joins TRBV5-1 to TRBJ2-3; 9 nucleotides line up with TRBD2. The germline V gene has CDR1 SGHRS and CDR2 YFSETQ. V was pared by 0 bases and J by 4 bases, with 6 bases of the junction left unmatched. CDR3 length: 16 amino acids. The CDR3 bases are TGCGCCAGCAGCTTGGAAGCGGGGGGAGTACCAGATACGCAGTATTTT. Translation gives CASSLEAGGVPDTQYF. The whole variable domain, remainder taken from reference TRBV5-1 and TRBJ2-3, is KAGVTQTPRYLIKTRGQQVTLSCSPISGHRSVSWYQQTPGQGLQFLFEYFSETQRNKGNFPGRFSGRQFSNSRSEMNVSTLELGDSALYLCASSLEAGGVPDTQYFGPGTRLTVL.

The chain links TRBV28 to TRBJ2-3; TRBD1 matches 9 bases. The germline CDR1 and CDR2 sequences are MDHEN and SYDVKM. J gave up 4 bases and V 8 bases, and 7 bases lay outside the gene matches. The CDR3 is made up of 14 amino acids. This chain's CDR3 is CASHGTGLPDTQYF. Written as DNA, the CDR3 is TGTGCCAGCCACGGGACAGGGCTCCCAGATACGCAGTATTTT.

The chain employs TRBV28 and TRBJ1-6; 8 bases are shared with TRBD1. This CDR3 spans 15 amino acids. CDR1 is MDHEN, CDR2 SYDVKM, per germline. J gave up 7 bases and V 3 bases, and 5 bases lay outside the gene matches. Here the CDR3 DNA reads TGTGCCAGCAGTTTCTATGGACAGGGAAATTCACCCCTCCACTTT. As protein: CASSFYGQGNSPLHF.

Sample share makes this clone medium-sized (0.01 to 0.1%). The V gene is TRBV24-1, the J gene TRBJ2-3; 7 nucleotides align to TRBD1. The V gene end was trimmed by 3 bases and the J gene end by 2 bases; junction bases not matched to a gene: 7. The CDR3 spans 16 residues. Germline CDR1 and CDR2: KGHDR and SFDVKD. DNA of the CDR3: TGTGCCACCAGTGATCGAGGCACAGGGGCCACAGATACGCAGTATTTT. Translated, it gives CATSDRGTGATDTQYF.

This sequence joins TRBV28 and TRBJ1-4; D gene unclear. The V and J ends lost 8 bases and 13 bases respectively, with 14 bases between them. CDR1 is MDHEN and CDR2 is SYDVKM in the germline V gene. The CDR3 covers 11 residues. CDR3 nucleotides: TGTGCCAGCGAAGAGGTAGGGAGACTGTTTTTT. Translating it yields CASEEVGRLFF.

The chain is built from TRBV7-9 and TRBJ1-1, with a weak D call TRBD1 (5 bases). V lost 5 bases to trimming and J lost 3 bases, with 10 bases between them. Germline V gene lookup returns CDR1 SEHNR and CDR2 FQNEAQ (reference sequence). The CDR3 covers 13 residues. The CDR3 bases are TGTGCCAGCAGCCCTGGCAGGGACACTGAAGCTTTCTTT. Translated, it gives CASSPGRDTEAFF.

The chain recombines TRBV18 with TRBJ1-2; D might be TRBD1 (5 bases). V was pared by 3 bases and J by 2 bases, with 13 bases between. Germline CDR1 reads KGHSH; CDR2 reads LQKENI. CDR3 size: 15 residues. CDR3 DNA sequence: TGTGCCAGCTCACCCCAACGGCAGGGCAACTATGGCTACACCTTC. It translates to CASSPQRQGNYGYTF.

This chain joins TRBV5-4 and TRBJ1-2; 11 nucleotides align to TRBD1. The germline V gene has CDR1 SGHNT and CDR2 YYREEE (reference sequence). V dropped 0 bases and J dropped 0; count of bases not matched to a gene: 7. The CDR3 is 18 residues long. The CDR3 spells CASSLGSGQGASNYGYTF. The CDR3 nucleotides are TGTGCCAGCAGCTTGGGGTCAGGACAGGGGGCTTCTAACTATGGCTACACCTTC.

This clone has just one count. The rearrangement joins TRBV6-5 to TRBJ1-3; no firm D call. The germline V gene has CDR1 MNHEY and CDR2 SVGAGI. V was trimmed by 0 bases and J by 2 bases, leaving 8 bases between them. The CDR3 totals 15 residues. Here the CDR3 reads CASSYSQSPGNTIYF. For the CDR3, the DNA is TGTGCCAGCAGTTACTCCCAGTCCCCTGGAAACACCATATATTTT.

The CDR3: CASNPQGKEYEQYF. DNA of the CDR3: TGTGCCAGCAACCCTCAGGGTAAAGAGTACGAGCAGTACTTC. The V and J genes are TRBV9 and TRBJ2-7; possibly TRBD1 for D (5 bases). Trimming removed 6 bases from V and 4 bases from J, with 17 bases in between. The CDR3 is 14 amino acids. Germline CDR1 reads SGDLS; CDR2 reads YYNGEE. Full variable domain (rest looked up from reference TRBV9 and TRBJ2-7): DSGVTQTPKHLITATGQRVTLRCSPRSGDLSVYWYQQSLDQGLQFLIQYYNGEERAKGNILERFSAQQFPDLHSELNLSSLELGDSALYFCASNPQGKEYEQYFGPGTRLTVT.

The gene calls are TRBV7-3 and TRBJ2-7, with D uncertain. The CDR3 spans 13 residues. CDR1 and CDR2 (germline): SGHTA, FQGTGA. The V gene lost 5 bases and the J gene lost 2 bases, with 10 bases spanning the gap. The CDR3 nucleotides read TGTGCCAGCAGCCCTGACGGCCCCTACGAGCAGTACTTC. Its translation is CASSPDGPYEQYF.

This clone appeared a few times. V is TRBV2 and J is TRBJ1-5; tentatively, D is TRBD1 (5 bases). The V end lost 6 bases, the J end lost 4 bases, and 10 bases lay between the germline ends. The CDR3 runs 13 residues. CDR1 is SNHLY and CDR2 is FYNNEI in the germline V gene. This CDR3 reads CASSADRNQPQHF. CDR3 bases: TGTGCCAGCAGCGCCGACAGAAATCAGCCCCAGCATTTT.

This clone was found once. The V call is TRBV18, the J call TRBJ1-6, with TRBD1 identical over 9 bases. The J segment lost 7 bases and the V segment lost 3 bases, leaving 7 bases of the junction unmatched. There are 16 residues in the CDR3. Per germline, CDR1 KGHSH and CDR2 LQKENI. Written as DNA, the CDR3 is TGTGCCAGCTCACCGAACAGGGGGCAGGAGAATTCACCCCTCCACTTT. It codes for CASSPNRGQENSPLHF. The full variable domain, completed using reference TRBV18 and TRBJ1-6, is NAGVMQNPRHLVRRRGQEARLRCSPMKGHSHVYWYRQLPEEGLKFMVYLQKENIIDESGMPKERFSAEFPKEGPSILRIQQVVRGDSAAYFCASSPNRGQENSPLHFGNGTRLTVT.